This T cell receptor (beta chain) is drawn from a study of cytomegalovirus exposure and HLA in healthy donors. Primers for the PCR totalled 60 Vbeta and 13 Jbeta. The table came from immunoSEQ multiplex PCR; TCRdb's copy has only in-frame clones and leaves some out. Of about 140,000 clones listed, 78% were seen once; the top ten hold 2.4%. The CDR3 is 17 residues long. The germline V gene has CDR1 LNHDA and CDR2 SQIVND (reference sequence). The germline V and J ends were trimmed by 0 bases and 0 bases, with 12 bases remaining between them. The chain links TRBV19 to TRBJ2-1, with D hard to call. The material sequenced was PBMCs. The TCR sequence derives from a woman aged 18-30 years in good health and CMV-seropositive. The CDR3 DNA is TGTGCCAGTAGTATAGATTCTAGGCTGAGCTCCTACAATGAGCAGTTCTTC. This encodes CASSIDSRLSSYNEQFF.